A selection of T cell receptor beta chains follows, all from one sample in a study of blood T cell repertoires in COVID-19. Produced via immunoSEQ multiplex PCR; TCRdb's table is partial and in-frame only. The top ten clones hold around 30% of a sample with about 120,000 clones, roughly nine tenths of them seen once. Sequenced material: peripheral blood. All receptors derive from a man in his 70s with active or convalescent COVID-19. Each CDR3 is given with its conserved first and last residue. The D gene is left open where the match is weak. Clone size is stated in some rows and not others, as once, few, many or a class when expanded.

cdr3_nt: TGTGCCAGCAGTTTCTCAGGGTGGGGCGAGCAGTACTTC
cdr3_aa: CASSFSGWGEQYF
clone_size: NA
d_call: NA
v_call: TRBV27
j_call: TRBJ2-7

cdr3_nt: TGTGCCAGCAGCGCCCGACAGTTTGGCTACACCTTC
cdr3_aa: CASSARQFGYTF
clone_size: NA
d_call: NA
v_call: TRBV11-2
j_call: TRBJ1-2

cdr3_nt: TGTGCCAGCAGTGGGACTAGCGGGATTGTAACCCAGTACTTC
cdr3_aa: CASSGTSGIVTQYF
clone_size: NA
d_call: TRBD2
v_call: TRBV6-2/TRBV6-3
j_call: TRBJ2-5

cdr3_nt: TGTGCCAGTAGTATAGGCGAATCCTACGAGCAGTACTTC
cdr3_aa: CASSIGESYEQYF
clone_size: once
d_call: NA
v_call: TRBV19
j_call: TRBJ2-7

cdr3_nt: TGTGCCAGCAGTGAAGCGGCAGGGAACTCCGGAAACACCATATATTTT
cdr3_aa: CASSEAAGNSGNTIYF
clone_size: NA
d_call: NA
v_call: TRBV6-1
j_call: TRBJ1-3

cdr3_nt: TGTGCCAGCACCGATCCGGGACAGAGGAAAGGCTACACCTTC
cdr3_aa: CASTDPGQRKGYTF
clone_size: NA
d_call: TRBD1
v_call: TRBV28
j_call: TRBJ1-2

cdr3_nt: TGTGCCAGCTTCGGCGTGGGCAGGGTTAACGGGAGGAGGGAGAATGAGCAGTTCTTC
cdr3_aa: CASFGVGRVNGRRENEQFF
clone_size: NA
d_call: TRBD2
v_call: TRBV7-9
j_call: TRBJ2-1

cdr3_nt: TGCAGCGTTGAAGATCCGGGGACAGGGGGCTTGGGCTATGGCTACACCTTC
cdr3_aa: CSVEDPGTGGLGYGYTF
clone_size: NA
d_call: TRBD1
v_call: TRBV29-1
j_call: TRBJ1-2

cdr3_nt: TGTGCCAGCAGCTCCGGGACAGGGGGCTTCAATCAGCCCCAGCATTTT
cdr3_aa: CASSSGTGGFNQPQHF
clone_size: NA
d_call: TRBD1
v_call: TRBV13
j_call: TRBJ1-5

cdr3_nt: TGTGCCAGTACCCTCAATAGGGGACTAGCGGGCTCGCGGGACACCGGGGAGCTGTTTTTT
cdr3_aa: CASTLNRGLAGSRDTGELFF
clone_size: NA
d_call: TRBD2
v_call: TRBV19
j_call: TRBJ2-2

cdr3_nt: TGTGCCACCAGTGATTTGAGCCAGGGTCGTGGCTACACCTTC
cdr3_aa: CATSDLSQGRGYTF
clone_size: NA
d_call: NA
v_call: TRBV24-1
j_call: TRBJ1-2

cdr3_nt: TGTGCCAGCAGCTTGGAGTCAGGGAAGACCTACGAGCAGTACTTC
cdr3_aa: CASSLESGKTYEQYF
clone_size: once
d_call: NA
v_call: TRBV5-4
j_call: TRBJ2-7

cdr3_nt: TGTGCCAGCAGCTTAGTAGGGGGAAACACTGAAGCTTTCTTT
cdr3_aa: CASSLVGGNTEAFF
clone_size: NA
d_call: NA
v_call: TRBV7-8
j_call: TRBJ1-1

cdr3_nt: TGTGCCAGTAGTCATAGGGGGACAAACCAGCCCCAGCATTTT
cdr3_aa: CASSHRGTNQPQHF
clone_size: NA
d_call: NA
v_call: TRBV19
j_call: TRBJ1-5

cdr3_nt: TGTGCCAGTAAGTCGGGAGGGGCGAACCAAGAGACCCAGTACTTC
cdr3_aa: CASKSGGANQETQYF
clone_size: few
d_call: TRBD2
v_call: TRBV19
j_call: TRBJ2-5

cdr3_nt: TGTGCCACCAGCAGAGATCTAGCCCCCACAGATACGCAGTATTTT
cdr3_aa: CATSRDLAPTDTQYF
clone_size: NA
d_call: NA
v_call: TRBV15
j_call: TRBJ2-3

cdr3_nt: TGTGCCAGCAGCCGCACTCCCCGGCAAGAGACCCAGTACTTC
cdr3_aa: CASSRTPRQETQYF
clone_size: few
d_call: NA
v_call: TRBV27
j_call: TRBJ2-5

cdr3_nt: TGCGCCAGCAGCTGGGGGGAAGATACGCAGTATTTT
cdr3_aa: CASSWGEDTQYF
clone_size: NA
d_call: NA
v_call: TRBV5-1
j_call: TRBJ2-3

cdr3_nt: TGTGCCAGCAGCCAAGTTCCAGGTGGCTACACCTTC
cdr3_aa: CASSQVPGGYTF
clone_size: NA
d_call: NA
v_call: TRBV14
j_call: TRBJ1-2

cdr3_nt: TGTGCCAGCAGCCAAGCACTAAACTATGGCTACACCTTC
cdr3_aa: CASSQALNYGYTF
clone_size: NA
d_call: NA
v_call: TRBV14
j_call: TRBJ1-2

cdr3_nt: TGTGCCAGCAGCCGCAGGGGTGGAACTGAAGCTTTCTTT
cdr3_aa: CASSRRGGTEAFF
clone_size: once
d_call: NA
v_call: TRBV7-2
j_call: TRBJ1-1

cdr3_nt: TGCGCCAGCAGCCGTACAGGGGTCTCCTACAATGAGCAGTTCTTC
cdr3_aa: CASSRTGVSYNEQFF
clone_size: NA
d_call: TRBD1
v_call: TRBV5-1
j_call: TRBJ2-1

cdr3_nt: TGCGCCAGCAGCTTGGCCCAACTCCGGACTGGAAACAATGAGCAGTTCTTC
cdr3_aa: CASSLAQLRTGNNEQFF
clone_size: NA
d_call: NA
v_call: TRBV5-1
j_call: TRBJ2-1

cdr3_nt: TGTGCCAGCAGCGTAGGGCGGGGGGCAAACATTCAGTACTTC
cdr3_aa: CASSVGRGANIQYF
clone_size: NA
d_call: TRBD2
v_call: TRBV9
j_call: TRBJ2-4

cdr3_nt: TGTGCCAGCAGCTCGTTACTAGCGGGGGCCTCTTACTACAATGAGCAGTTCTTC
cdr3_aa: CASSSLLAGASYYNEQFF
clone_size: NA
d_call: TRBD2
v_call: TRBV7-2
j_call: TRBJ2-1

cdr3_nt: TGTGCCAGCAGACGGACTACCTCGAGCTCCTACAATGAGCAGTTCTTC
cdr3_aa: CASRRTTSSSYNEQFF
clone_size: once
d_call: NA
v_call: TRBV28
j_call: TRBJ2-1

cdr3_nt: TGTGCCAGCAGTTTACTCGGGACTAGCGGAAATTCCTACGAGCAGTACTTC
cdr3_aa: CASSLLGTSGNSYEQYF
clone_size: NA
d_call: TRBD2
v_call: TRBV28
j_call: TRBJ2-7

cdr3_nt: TGTGCCAGCAGCAAGGACAGCTCTGGAAACACCATATATTTT
cdr3_aa: CASSKDSSGNTIYF
clone_size: NA
d_call: NA
v_call: TRBV7-2
j_call: TRBJ1-3

cdr3_nt: TGTGCCAGCAGCCCCGGGACTAGCTCCGCGCAGTACTTC
cdr3_aa: CASSPGTSSAQYF
clone_size: many
d_call: TRBD2
v_call: TRBV14
j_call: TRBJ2-7

cdr3_nt: TGTGCCAGCAGCTTAGATGGACAGGGGTATCAGCCCCAGCATTTT
cdr3_aa: CASSLDGQGYQPQHF
clone_size: NA
d_call: TRBD1
v_call: TRBV11-2
j_call: TRBJ1-5

cdr3_nt: TGTGCCAGCAGTTCCCAGGGGGCTGGCGGCTACACCTTC
cdr3_aa: CASSSQGAGGYTF
clone_size: NA
d_call: TRBD1
v_call: TRBV28
j_call: TRBJ1-2